The rows below give T cell receptor beta chains drawn from one sample of a study of T-cell reconstitution after alpha-beta-depleted transplantation in children. TCRdb processed the PCR reads anew with MiXCR; each CDR3 protein has one entry. The sample includes 300,000 to 400,000 distinct CDR3 sequences, around 25% of them seen just once. Source: PBMCs, mostly from graft donor cells, taken 180 days after TCRalphabeta/CD19-depleted stem cell transplant. These receptors were taken from a male patient aged 10-17 years who had a stem cell transplant for acute lymphoblastic leukemia, so the T cells may come from the graft donor. Both conserved end residues are part of each CDR3. The D gene is left open where the match is weak. Clone size is not always given. Where it is, it says once, few, many or a class for expanded clones.

clone size | J gene | D gene | V gene | CDR3 protein | CDR3 DNA
. | TRBJ2-3 | TRBD1 | TRBV5-1 | CASSRGTGDTDTQYF | TGCGCCAGCAGCCGTGGGACAGGGGACACAGATACGCAGTATTTT
. | TRBJ1-4 | TRBD1 | TRBV5-6 | CASSYGTGGVKLFF | TGTGCCAGCAGCTACGGGACAGGGGGTGTAAAACTGTTTTTT
. | TRBJ2-6 | . | TRBV5-1 | CASSLALGSSGANVLTF | TGCGCCAGCAGCTTGGCCTTGGGGAGCTCTGGGGCCAACGTCCTGACTTTC
. | TRBJ2-6 | . | TRBV6-5 | CASSYSDSPSGANVLTF | TGTGCCAGCAGTTACTCGGACAGCCCCTCTGGGGCCAACGTCCTGACTTTC
few | TRBJ1-5 | . | TRBV20-1 | CSAAGSGNQPQHF | TGCAGTGCCGCAGGGAGTGGCAATCAGCCCCAGCATTTT
. | TRBJ2-1 | TRBD2 | TRBV7-3 | CASSLRGLAGALGEQFF | TGTGCCAGCAGCTTAAGGGGACTAGCGGGAGCGCTTGGAGAGCAGTTCTTC
few | TRBJ1-1 | . | TRBV5-1 | CASSLANWGGGTEAFF | TGCGCCAGCAGCTTGGCCAACTGGGGGGGAGGCACTGAAGCTTTCTTT
. | TRBJ1-1 | . | TRBV18 | CASSPARGGYTEAFF | TGTGCCAGCTCACCAGCCAGGGGTGGGTACACTGAAGCTTTCTTT
. | TRBJ2-3 | TRBD1 | TRBV10-3 | CAISELQGAETDTQYF | TGTGCCATCAGTGAGTTACAGGGGGCTGAGACAGATACGCAGTATTTT
few | TRBJ2-2 | TRBD2 | TRBV5-1 | CASSLVSAGVTGELFF | TGCGCCAGCAGCTTGGTCTCGGCGGGGGTCACCGGGGAGCTGTTTTTT
few | TRBJ2-2 | TRBD2 | TRBV12-3/TRBV12-4 | CASTSTDSGSKELFF | TGTGCCAGCACCTCCACCGATAGCGGGAGTAAGGAGCTGTTTTTT
few | TRBJ2-7 | . | TRBV27 | CASSPTSRMMEQYF | TGTGCCAGCAGTCCCACCTCCCGGATGATGGAGCAGTACTTC
. | TRBJ2-3 | . | TRBV5-1 | CASSLILPRTSTDTQYF | TGCGCCAGCAGCTTGATTTTGCCCAGGACGAGCACAGATACGCAGTATTTT
many | TRBJ2-3 | . | TRBV5-1 | CASSLAGTSTDTQYF | TGTGCCAGCAGTCTCGCGGGGACTAGCACAGATACGCAGTATTTT
few | TRBJ2-5 | . | TRBV7-9 | CASSLTGPETQYF | TGTGCCAGCAGCTTAACTGGGCCCGAGACCCAGTACTTC